This T cell receptor beta chain derives from a study of control samples from healthy donors and cancer patients. This CDR3 is 9 amino acids long. Repertoires were generated with immunoSEQ multiplex PCR, while TCRdb's copy carries only in-frame clones and drops some. Of some 57,000 clones in the sample, around 97% were seen once. Sequencing input: blood. The clonotype originates from a woman aged 25 to 39 in good health. The genes are TRBV21-1 and TRBJ2-7; TRBD2, as called in the table, went unchecked against the DNA. TRBV21-1 is given as a pseudogene. CDR3 bases: TGTGCCACCAGAACCCAGCGGGGCTTC. Its translation is CATRTQRGF.